This T cell receptor (beta chain) emerged from a study of blood T cell repertoires in COVID-19. Across the study: From the United States, Italy and Spain came samples of acute and convalescent COVID-19. PBMCs, B-cell-depleted T cells, or T cells were the source of the cDNA or gDNA that made up the material.

Authors' analysis steps: Estimated nucleated cell counts came from reference gene primer amplification. TCRdb keeps only in-frame clones here, not all; method: immunoSEQ multiplex PCR. Clonal size and the V and J genes are those of that table, whereas D and trimming came from the DNA. Here the sample spans about 200,000 clones, around 85% being singletons. Germline-derived CDR1 and CDR2 are SGHAT and FQNNGV. The CDR3 contains 14 residues. The trim removed 5 bases at V and 4 bases at J, leaving 8 bases unmatched. The rearrangement joins TRBV11-2 to TRBJ2-7; 7 positions match TRBD1. The specimen sequenced was peripheral blood. This clonotype originated in a woman in her 70s with acute or convalescent COVID-19. CDR3 amino acids: CASSPTGQAYEQYF. CDR3 DNA sequence: TGTGCCAGCAGCCCAACAGGACAGGCTTACGAGCAGTACTTC.